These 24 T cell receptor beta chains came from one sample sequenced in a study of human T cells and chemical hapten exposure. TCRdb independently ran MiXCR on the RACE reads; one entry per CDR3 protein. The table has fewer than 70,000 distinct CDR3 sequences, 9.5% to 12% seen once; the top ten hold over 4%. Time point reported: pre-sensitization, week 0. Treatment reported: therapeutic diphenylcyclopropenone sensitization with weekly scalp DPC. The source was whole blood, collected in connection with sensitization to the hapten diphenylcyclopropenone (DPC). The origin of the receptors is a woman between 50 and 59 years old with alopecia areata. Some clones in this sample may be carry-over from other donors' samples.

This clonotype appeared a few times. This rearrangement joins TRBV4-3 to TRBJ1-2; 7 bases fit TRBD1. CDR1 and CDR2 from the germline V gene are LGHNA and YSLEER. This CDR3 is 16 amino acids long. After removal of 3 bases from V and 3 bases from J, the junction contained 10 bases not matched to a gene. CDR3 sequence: CASSHSQGVGDYGYTF. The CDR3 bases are TGCGCCAGCAGCCACTCTCAGGGGGTCGGGGACTATGGCTACACCTTC.

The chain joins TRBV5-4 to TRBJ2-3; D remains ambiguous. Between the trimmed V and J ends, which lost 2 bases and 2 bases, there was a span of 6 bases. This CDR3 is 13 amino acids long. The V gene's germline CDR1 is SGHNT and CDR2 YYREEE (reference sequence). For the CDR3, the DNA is TGTGCCAGCAGCTTACCCTACACAGATACGCAGTATTTT. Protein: CASSLPYTDTQYF.

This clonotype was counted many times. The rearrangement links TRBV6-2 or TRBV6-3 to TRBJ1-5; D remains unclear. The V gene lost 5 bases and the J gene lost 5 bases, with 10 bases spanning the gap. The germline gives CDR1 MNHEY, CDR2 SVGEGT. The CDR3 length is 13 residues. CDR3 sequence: CASSGLWDQPQHF. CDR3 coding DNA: TGTGCCAGCAGTGGGCTATGGGATCAGCCCCAGCATTTT.

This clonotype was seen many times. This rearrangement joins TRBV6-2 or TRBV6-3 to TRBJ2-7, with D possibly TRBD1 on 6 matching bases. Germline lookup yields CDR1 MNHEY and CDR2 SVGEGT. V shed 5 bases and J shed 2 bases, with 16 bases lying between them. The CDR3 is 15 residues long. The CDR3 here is CASSTTGFSTYEQYF. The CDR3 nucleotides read TGTGCCAGCAGTACAACAGGGTTTAGCACCTACGAGCAGTACTTC.

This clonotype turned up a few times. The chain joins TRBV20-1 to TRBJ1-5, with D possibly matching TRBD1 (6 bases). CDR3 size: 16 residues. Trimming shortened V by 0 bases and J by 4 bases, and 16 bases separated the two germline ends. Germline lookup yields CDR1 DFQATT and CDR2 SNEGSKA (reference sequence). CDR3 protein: CSARDQGFGWNQPQHF. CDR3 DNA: TGCAGTGCTAGAGATCAGGGGTTCGGATGGAATCAGCCCCAGCATTTT.

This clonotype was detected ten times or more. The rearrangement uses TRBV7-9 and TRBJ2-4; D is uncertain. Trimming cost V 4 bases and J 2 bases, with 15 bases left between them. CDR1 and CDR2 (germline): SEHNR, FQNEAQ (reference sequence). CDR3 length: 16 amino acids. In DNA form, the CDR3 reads TGTGCCAGCAGCTCCAATACGGGTCTGTCCAAAAACATTCAGTACTTC. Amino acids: CASSSNTGLSKNIQYF.

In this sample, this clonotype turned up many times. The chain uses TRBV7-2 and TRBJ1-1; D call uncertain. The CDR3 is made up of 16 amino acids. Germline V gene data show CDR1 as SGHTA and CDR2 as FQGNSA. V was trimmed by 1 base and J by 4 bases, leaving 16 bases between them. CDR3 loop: CASSLGSAVQLTEAFF. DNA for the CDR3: TGTGCCAGCAGCTTAGGGTCGGCAGTGCAGCTCACTGAAGCTTTCTTT.

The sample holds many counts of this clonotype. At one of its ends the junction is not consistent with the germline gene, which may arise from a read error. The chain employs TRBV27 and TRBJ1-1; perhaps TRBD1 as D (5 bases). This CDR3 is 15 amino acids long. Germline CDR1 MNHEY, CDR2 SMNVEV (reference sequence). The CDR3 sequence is CASRLSGTVNTEAFF. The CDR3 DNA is TGTGCCAGCAGATTATCCGGGACGGTGAACACTGAAGCTTTCTTT.

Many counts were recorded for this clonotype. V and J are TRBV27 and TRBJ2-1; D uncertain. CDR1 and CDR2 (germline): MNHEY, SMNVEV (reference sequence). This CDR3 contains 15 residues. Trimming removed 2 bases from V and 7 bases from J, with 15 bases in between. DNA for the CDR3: TGTGCCAGCAGTTTAATCCCTGCGAGTTTAAATGAGCAGTTCTTC. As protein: CASSLIPASLNEQFF.

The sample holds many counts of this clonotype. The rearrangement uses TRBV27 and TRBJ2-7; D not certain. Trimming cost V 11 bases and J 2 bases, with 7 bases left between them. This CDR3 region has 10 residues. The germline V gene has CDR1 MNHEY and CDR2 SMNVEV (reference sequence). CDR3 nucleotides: TGTGCCGCAGGTACCTACGAGCAGTACTTC. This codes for CAAGTYEQYF.

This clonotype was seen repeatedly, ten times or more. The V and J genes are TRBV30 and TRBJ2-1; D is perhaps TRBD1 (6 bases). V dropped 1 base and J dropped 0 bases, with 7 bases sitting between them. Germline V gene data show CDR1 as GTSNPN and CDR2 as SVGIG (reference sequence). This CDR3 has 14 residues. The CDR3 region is CAWSEGGSYNEQFF. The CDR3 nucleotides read TGTGCCTGGAGTGAAGGGGGCTCCTACAATGAGCAGTTCTTC.

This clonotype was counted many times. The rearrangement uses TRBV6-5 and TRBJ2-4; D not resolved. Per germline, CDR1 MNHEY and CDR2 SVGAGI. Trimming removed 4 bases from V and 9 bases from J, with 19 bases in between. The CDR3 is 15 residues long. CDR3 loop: CASSSLLTRVSIQYF. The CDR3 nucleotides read TGTGCCAGCAGTTCGCTTTTGACCCGAGTAAGCATTCAGTACTTC.

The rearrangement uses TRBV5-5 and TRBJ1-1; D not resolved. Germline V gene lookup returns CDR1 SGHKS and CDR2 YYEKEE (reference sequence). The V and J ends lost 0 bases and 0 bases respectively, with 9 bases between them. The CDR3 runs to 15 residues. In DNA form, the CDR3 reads TGTGCCAGCAGCTTGGTCGGGGTAATGAACACTGAAGCTTTCTTT. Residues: CASSLVGVMNTEAFF. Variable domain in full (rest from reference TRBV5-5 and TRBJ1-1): DAGVTQSPTHLIKTRGQQVTLRCSPISGHKSVSWYQQVLGQGPQFIFQYYEKEERGRGNFPDRFSARQFPNYSSELNVNALLLGDSALYLCASSLVGVMNTEAFFGQGTRLTVV.

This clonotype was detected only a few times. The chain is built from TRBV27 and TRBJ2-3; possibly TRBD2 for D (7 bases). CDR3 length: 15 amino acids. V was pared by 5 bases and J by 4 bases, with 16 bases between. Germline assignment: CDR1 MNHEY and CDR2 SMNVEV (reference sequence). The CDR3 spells CASSGAGAQPDTQYF. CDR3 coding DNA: TGTGCCAGCAGTGGCGCGGGGGCTCAACCAGATACGCAGTATTTT.

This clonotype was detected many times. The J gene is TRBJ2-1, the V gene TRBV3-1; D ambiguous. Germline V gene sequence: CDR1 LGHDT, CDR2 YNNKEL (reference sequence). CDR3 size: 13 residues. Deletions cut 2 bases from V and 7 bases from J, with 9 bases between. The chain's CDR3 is CASSQPPQNEQFF. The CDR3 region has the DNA TGTGCCAGCAGCCAACCTCCCCAGAATGAGCAGTTCTTC.

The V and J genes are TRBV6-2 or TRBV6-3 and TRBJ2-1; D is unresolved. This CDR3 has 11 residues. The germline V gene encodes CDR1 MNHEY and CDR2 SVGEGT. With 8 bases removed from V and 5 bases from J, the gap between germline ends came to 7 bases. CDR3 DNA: TGTGCCAGCGGTCTACACAATGAGCAGTTCTTC. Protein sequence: CASGLHNEQFF.

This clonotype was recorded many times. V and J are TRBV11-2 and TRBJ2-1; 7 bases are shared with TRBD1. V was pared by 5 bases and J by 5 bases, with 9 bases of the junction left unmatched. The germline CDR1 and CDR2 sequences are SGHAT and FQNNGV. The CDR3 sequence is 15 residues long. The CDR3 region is CASSPPRTGNNEQFF. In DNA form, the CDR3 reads TGTGCCAGCAGCCCGCCGAGGACAGGCAACAATGAGCAGTTCTTC.

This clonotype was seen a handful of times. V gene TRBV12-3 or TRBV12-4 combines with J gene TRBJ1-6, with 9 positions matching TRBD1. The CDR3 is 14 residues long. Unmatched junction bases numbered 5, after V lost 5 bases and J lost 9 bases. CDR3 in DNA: TGTGCCAGCAGTATTAGACAGGGGGGTTCACCCCTCCACTTT. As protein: CASSIRQGGSPLHF.

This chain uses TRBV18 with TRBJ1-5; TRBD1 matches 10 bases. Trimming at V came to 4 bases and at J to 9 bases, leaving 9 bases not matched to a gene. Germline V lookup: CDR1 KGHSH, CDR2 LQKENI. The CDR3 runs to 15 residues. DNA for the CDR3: TGTGCCAGCTCACTATCGGGACAGGGGTTGTGGCCCCAGCATTTT. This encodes CASSLSGQGLWPQHF.

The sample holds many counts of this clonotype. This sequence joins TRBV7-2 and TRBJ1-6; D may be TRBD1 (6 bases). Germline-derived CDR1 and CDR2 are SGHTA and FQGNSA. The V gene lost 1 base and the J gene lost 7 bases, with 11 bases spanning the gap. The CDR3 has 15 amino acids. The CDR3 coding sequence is TGTGCCAGCAGCTTAGTCAGGGGCATAAATTCACCCCTCCACTTT. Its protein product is CASSLVRGINSPLHF.

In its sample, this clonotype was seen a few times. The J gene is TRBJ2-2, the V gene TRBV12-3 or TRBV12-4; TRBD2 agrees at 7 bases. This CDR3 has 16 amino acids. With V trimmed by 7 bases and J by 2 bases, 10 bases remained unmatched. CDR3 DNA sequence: TGTGCCAGCAACCCTGGGAGGGGATTAAACACCGGGGAGCTGTTTTTT. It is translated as CASNPGRGLNTGELFF.

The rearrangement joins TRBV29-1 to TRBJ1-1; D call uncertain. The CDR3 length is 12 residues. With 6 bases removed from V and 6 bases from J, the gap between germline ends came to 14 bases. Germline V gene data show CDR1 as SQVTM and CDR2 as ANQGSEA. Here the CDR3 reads CSVAEHGAEAFF. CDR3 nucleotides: TGCAGCGTGGCGGAACACGGCGCTGAAGCTTTCTTT.

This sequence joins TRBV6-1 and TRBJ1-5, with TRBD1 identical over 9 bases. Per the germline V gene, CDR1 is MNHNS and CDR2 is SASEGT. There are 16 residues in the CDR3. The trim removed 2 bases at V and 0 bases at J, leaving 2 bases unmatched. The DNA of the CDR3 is TGTGCCAGCAGTGAACCGGGACAGGGTAGCAATCAGCCCCAGCATTTT. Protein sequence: CASSEPGQGSNQPQHF.

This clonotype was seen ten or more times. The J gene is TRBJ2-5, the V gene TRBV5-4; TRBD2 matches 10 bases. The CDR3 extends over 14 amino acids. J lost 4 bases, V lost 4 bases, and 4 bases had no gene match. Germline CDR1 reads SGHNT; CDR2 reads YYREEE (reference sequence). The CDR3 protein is CASSPGLALETQYF. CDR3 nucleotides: TGTGCCAGCAGCCCGGGACTAGCGTTAGAGACCCAGTACTTC.